This T cell receptor (beta chain) is from a study of beta chain features in type 1 diabetes. The wider study: No age, gender or cell yield differences were seen between patients and healthy donors.

This clone turned up a few times. Its antigen is unidentified. Study-level results: Equally in patients and controls, shorter templates might have been favored by PCR. Insertions at VDJ junctions were less frequent in type 1 diabetes patients. These patients also deleted more nucleotides at the same junctions. TCRB CDR3s were moderately but significantly shorter in Type 1 diabetes patients in all four CD4+ subsets.

The study reverse transcribed the entire isolated RNA, so it sequenced expressed TCRB transcripts. The repertoire was sequenced with immunoSEQ multiplex PCR; TCRdb's copy has only in-frame clones and lacks some. Here the sample spans hundreds of thousands of clones, over 12% being singletons. Each sorted population was over 98% pure. The specimen was naive CD4+ T cells from blood. This clonotype was sampled from a man aged 18 to 35 with type 1 diabetes.

For the CDR3, the DNA is TGTGCCAGCAGCCCCCGGGCCTATACGCAGTATTTT. Residues: CASSPRAYTQYF. The V call is TRBV7-9, the J call TRBJ2-3; D uncertain. CDR3 length: 12 amino acids. V lost 5 bases and J 7 bases, leaving 10 bases between the germline ends. Germline V gene lookup returns CDR1 SEHNR and CDR2 FQNEAQ (reference sequence).